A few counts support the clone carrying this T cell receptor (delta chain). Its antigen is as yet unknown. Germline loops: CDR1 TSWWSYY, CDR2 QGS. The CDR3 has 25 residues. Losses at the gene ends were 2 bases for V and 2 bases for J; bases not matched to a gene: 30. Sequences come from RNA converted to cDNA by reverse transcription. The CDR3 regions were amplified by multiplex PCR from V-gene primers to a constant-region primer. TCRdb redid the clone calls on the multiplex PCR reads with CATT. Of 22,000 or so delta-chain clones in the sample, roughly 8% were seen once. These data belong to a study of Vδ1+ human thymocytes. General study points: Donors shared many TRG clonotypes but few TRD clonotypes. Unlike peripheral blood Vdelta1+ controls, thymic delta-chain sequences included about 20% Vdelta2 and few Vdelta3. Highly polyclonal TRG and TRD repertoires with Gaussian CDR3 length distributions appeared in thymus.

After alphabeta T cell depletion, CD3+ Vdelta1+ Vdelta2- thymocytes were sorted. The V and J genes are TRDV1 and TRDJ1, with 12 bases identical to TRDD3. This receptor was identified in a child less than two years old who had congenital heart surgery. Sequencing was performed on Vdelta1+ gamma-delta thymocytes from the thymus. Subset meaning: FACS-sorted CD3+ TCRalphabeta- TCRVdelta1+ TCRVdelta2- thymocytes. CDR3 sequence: CALGEGSPFPNPYWGIHEATDKLIF. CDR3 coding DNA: TGTGCTCTTGGGGAAGGGTCTCCATTCCCTAACCCGTACTGGGGGATACACGAGGCGACCGATAAACTCATCTTT.